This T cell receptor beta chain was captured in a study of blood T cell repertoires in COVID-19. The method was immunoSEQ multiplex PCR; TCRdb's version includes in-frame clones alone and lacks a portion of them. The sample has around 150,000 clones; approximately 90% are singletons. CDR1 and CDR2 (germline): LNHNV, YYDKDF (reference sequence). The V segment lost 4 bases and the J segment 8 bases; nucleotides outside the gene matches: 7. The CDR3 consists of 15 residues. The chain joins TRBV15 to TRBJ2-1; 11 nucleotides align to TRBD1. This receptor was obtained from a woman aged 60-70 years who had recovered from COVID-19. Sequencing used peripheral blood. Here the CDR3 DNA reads TGTGCCACCAGCAACCGGGACAGGGGGGTTGATGAGCAGTTCTTC. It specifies CATSNRDRGVDEQFF.